Each of the 6 T cell receptor beta chains below was sequenced from the same sample in a study of blood T cell repertoires in COVID-19. Sequencing used immunoSEQ multiplex PCR; TCRdb keeps in-frame clones, though not all of them. Of roughly 160,000 clones listed, about nine tenths are singletons. The sequenced material came from peripheral blood. The receptors originated from a young man with acute or convalescent COVID-19.

This clone was counted a single time. The V and J genes are TRBV29-1 and TRBJ1-4, with unresolved D. This CDR3 is built from 17 residues. Deletions cut 0 bases from V and 10 bases from J, with 24 bases between. CDR1 and CDR2 (germline): SQVTM, ANQGSEA. The CDR3 bases are TGCAGCGTTGAAGATTGGGATATTCAGGAGGAGATGAGAAAACTGTTTTTT. It yields the protein CSVEDWDIQEEMRKLFF.

The chain employs TRBV7-9 and TRBJ1-3; tentatively, D is TRBD1 (5 bases). From germline, CDR1 is SEHNR and CDR2 FQNEAQ (reference sequence). CDR3 size: 15 residues. Trimming took off 6 bases at V and 5 bases at J, with 17 bases between the two ends. CDR3 protein: CASSPTGLERNTIYF. The CDR3 DNA reads TGTGCCAGCAGTCCTACAGGATTGGAGAGAAACACCATATATTTT.

V usage is TRBV6-6 and J usage is TRBJ1-1, with a tentative D call TRBD1 (6 bases). This CDR3 region has 16 residues. The V end lost 2 bases, the J end lost 1 base, and 14 bases lay between the germline ends. Germline CDR1 is MNHNY and CDR2 is SVGAGI (reference sequence). As DNA, the CDR3 is TGTGCCAGCAGTTACCTGCGGGGGGCTTCGAACACTGAAGCTTTCTTT. Translation: CASSYLRGASNTEAFF.

The chain couples TRBV5-5 to TRBJ2-3; no firm D call. The CDR3 length is 13 residues. The V and J ends lost 1 base and 3 bases respectively, with 6 bases between them. CDR1 is SGHKS, CDR2 YYEKEE, per germline (reference sequence). The CDR3 bases are TGTGCCAGCAGCTTGTCCGGTACAGATACGCAGTATTTT. Translating gives CASSLSGTDTQYF.

The CDR3 protein is CASSLLAGGPDEQFF. CDR3 bases: TGTGCCAGCTCACTACTAGCGGGAGGGCCTGATGAGCAGTTCTTC. The rearrangement links TRBV18 to TRBJ2-1; 13 positions agree with TRBD2. Germline loops: CDR1 KGHSH, CDR2 LQKENI. After removal of 4 bases from V and 8 bases from J, the junction contained 5 bases not matched to a gene. This CDR3 has 15 amino acids.

The chain has TRBV27 and TRBJ1-2, with no clear D. Germline values: CDR1 MNHEY, CDR2 SMNVEV (reference sequence). Trimming left V 4 bases short and J 2 bases short, with 11 bases between. The CDR3 has 14 residues. The CDR3 sequence: CASSSSGVNYGYTF. CDR3 coding DNA: TGTGCCAGCAGTTCCTCCGGGGTCAACTATGGCTACACCTTC.